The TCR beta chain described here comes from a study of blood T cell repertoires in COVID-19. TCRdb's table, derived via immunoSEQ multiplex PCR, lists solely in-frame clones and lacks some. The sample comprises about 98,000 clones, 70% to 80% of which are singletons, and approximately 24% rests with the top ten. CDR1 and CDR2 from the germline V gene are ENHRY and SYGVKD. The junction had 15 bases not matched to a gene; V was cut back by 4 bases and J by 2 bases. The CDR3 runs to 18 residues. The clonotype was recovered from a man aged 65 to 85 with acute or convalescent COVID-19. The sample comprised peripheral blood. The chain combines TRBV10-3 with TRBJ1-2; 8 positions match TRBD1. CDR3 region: CAISGRSLKDRENYGYTF. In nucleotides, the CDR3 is TGTGCCATCAGTGGACGAAGCCTTAAGGACAGGGAAAACTATGGCTACACCTTC.